Here is one T cell receptor beta chain with its context. The V gene lost 0 bases and the J gene lost 11 bases, with 8 bases spanning the gap. The CDR3 runs 12 residues. Germline V gene data show CDR1 as SGHRS and CDR2 as YFSETQ. The data were obtained in a study of blood T cell repertoires in COVID-19. Clones were sequenced by immunoSEQ multiplex PCR, and TCRdb holds only the in-frame ones, with some missing. The table has under 450,000 clones, about 87% seen once. This TCR derives from a woman in her fifties or sixties with COVID-19, enrolled during active disease. The chain couples TRBV5-1 to TRBJ2-2; perhaps TRBD1 as D (6 bases). Sequencing was done on a sample of peripheral blood. The DNA for the CDR3 is TGCGCCAGCAGCTTGGTCAGGGGTGAGCTGTTTTTT. Protein: CASSLVRGELFF. Looking up the rest from reference TRBV5-1 and TRBJ2-2 gives the full variable domain: KAGVTQTPRYLIKTRGQQVTLSCSPISGHRSVSWYQQTPGQGLQFLFEYFSETQRNKGNFPGRFSGRQFSNSRSEMNVSTLELGDSALYLCASSLVRGELFFGEGSRLTVL.